The clone carrying this T cell receptor (beta chain) was observed a few times. The CDR3 length is 15 residues. Trimming stripped 5 bases from V and 5 bases from J, with 17 bases between. Germline assignment: CDR1 SEHNR and CDR2 FQNEAQ (reference sequence). This entry belongs to a study of blood T cells in healthy people across ages. The use of a sample-barcoded 5' primer and a J-beta primer mix characterized a second PCR of about 6 to 11 cycles. TCRdb processed the 5' RACE reads anew with MiXCR; each CDR3 protein has one entry. This table holds 700,000 to 900,000 distinct CDR3 sequences, approximately 24% found once. This same sample was also taken into another study, of T cells of mothers and their children.

This chain joins TRBV7-9 and TRBJ2-3; a possible D gene is TRBD2 (7 bases). Sequencing was carried out using blood. The sequence derives from a boy between 10 and 17 years old in good health. CDR3 loop: CASSQTRGARDTQYF. The CDR3 DNA follows: TGTGCCAGCAGCCAGACCCGGGGGGCTAGAGATACGCAGTATTTT.